The 8 T cell receptor beta chains presented below share a single source sample, sequenced in a study of long-term antiretroviral therapy in people with HIV. Assay version v3.0 of immunoSEQ was used, and it was run at survey level. The method was immunoSEQ multiplex PCR; TCRdb's version includes in-frame clones alone and lacks a portion of them. The sample comprises over 30,000 clones, roughly 97% of which are singletons, and around 3.2% rests with the top ten. This sample comprised unsorted PBMCs, obtained 6.9 years after starting antiretroviral therapy. These receptors came from a man under 40 with HIV.

The chain links TRBV6-5 to TRBJ2-3, with 8 bases fitting TRBD1. The V segment lost 6 bases and the J segment 4 bases; nucleotides outside the gene matches: 6. The CDR3 runs to 14 residues. Germline lookup yields CDR1 MNHEY and CDR2 SVGAGI. CDR3 region: CASRLGQASDTQYF. The DNA for the CDR3 is TGTGCCAGCAGATTGGGACAGGCATCAGATACGCAGTATTTT.

The chain has TRBV5-1 and TRBJ2-7; weak D call: TRBD2 (6 bases). The V gene lost 0 bases and the J gene lost 5 bases, with 9 bases spanning the gap. Looked up from germline, CDR1 is SGHRS and CDR2 is YFSETQ. The CDR3 has 13 residues. The CDR3 DNA reads as TGCGCCAGCAGCTTGGCCTCGGGGGACGAGCAGTACTTC. Amino acid sequence: CASSLASGDEQYF.

The chain carries TRBV7-8 and TRBJ2-1, with a possible D match to TRBD1 (6 bases). CDR1 and CDR2 from the germline V gene are SGHVS and FQNEAQ. This CDR3 is built from 15 residues. Trimming removed 1 base from V and 10 bases from J, with 17 bases in between. The CDR3, as DNA: TGTGCCAGCAGCTTAGGGAATACAGGGCATTACGAGCAGTTCTTC. Translation gives CASSLGNTGHYEQFF.

To note about this clone: One junction end does not reproduce the germline sequence, and a read error may be involved. The chain uses TRBV11-2 and TRBJ2-5; TRBD2 is a possible D gene (5 bases). The CDR3 totals 11 residues. The V gene's germline CDR1 is SGHAT and CDR2 FQNNGV. The chain's CDR3 is CASSTRTPADF. The CDR3 DNA follows: TGTGCCAGCAGCACCCGGACTCCCGCCGACTTC.

In regard to this clone: No DNA is shown, since the ends of the CDR3 on it are uncertain; the CDR3 is the one TCRdb lists. The rearrangement joins TRBV27 to TRBJ1-5. Inclusive of both ends, the CDR3 amounts to 14 amino acids. Germline lookup yields CDR1 MNHEY and CDR2 SMNVEV (reference sequence). The chain's CDR3 is CASSSSILYQPQHF.

The chain has TRBV6-6 and TRBJ1-1; D gene uncertain. This CDR3 region has 12 residues. V was pared by 8 bases and J by 10 bases, with 17 bases between. Germline lookup yields CDR1 MNHNY and CDR2 SVGAGI (reference sequence). This CDR3 is CASGDGMGSAFF. The CDR3 region has the DNA TGTGCCAGCGGAGACGGGATGGGTTCAGCTTTCTTT.

This sequence joins TRBV7-9 and TRBJ2-7; D remains unclear. Trimming stripped 4 bases from V and 7 bases from J, with 17 bases between. The germline V gene encodes CDR1 SEHNR and CDR2 FQNEAQ (reference sequence). The length of the CDR3 is 14 residues. CDR3 residues: CASSSPRVWGEQYF. The CDR3 DNA is TGTGCCAGCAGCTCTCCCCGGGTCTGGGGAGAGCAGTACTTC.

V gene TRBV7-9 combines with J gene TRBJ1-4; a possible D gene is TRBD1 (5 bases). Germline loops: CDR1 SEHNR, CDR2 FQNEAQ (reference sequence). CDR3 length: 15 amino acids. V lost 6 bases and J lost 3, with 14 bases in between. The CDR3 bases are TGTGCCAGCAGTCTACCGGGACTCCCTAATGAAAAACTGTTTTTT. Translating gives CASSLPGLPNEKLFF.